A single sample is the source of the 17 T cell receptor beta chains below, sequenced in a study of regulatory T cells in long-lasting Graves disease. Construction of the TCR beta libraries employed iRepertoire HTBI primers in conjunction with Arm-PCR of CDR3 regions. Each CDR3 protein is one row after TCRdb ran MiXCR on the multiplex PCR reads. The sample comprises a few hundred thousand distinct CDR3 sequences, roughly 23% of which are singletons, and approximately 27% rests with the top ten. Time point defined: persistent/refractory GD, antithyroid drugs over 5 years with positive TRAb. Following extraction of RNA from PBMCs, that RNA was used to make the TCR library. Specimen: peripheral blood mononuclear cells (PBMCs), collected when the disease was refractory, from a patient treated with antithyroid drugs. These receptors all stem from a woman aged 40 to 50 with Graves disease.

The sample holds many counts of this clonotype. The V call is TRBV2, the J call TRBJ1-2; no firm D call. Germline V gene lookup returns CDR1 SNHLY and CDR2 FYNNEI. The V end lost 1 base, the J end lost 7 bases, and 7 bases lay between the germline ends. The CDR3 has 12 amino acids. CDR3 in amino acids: CASSEVSGGYTF. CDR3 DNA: TGTGCCAGCAGTGAAGTCAGCGGTGGCTACACCTTC.

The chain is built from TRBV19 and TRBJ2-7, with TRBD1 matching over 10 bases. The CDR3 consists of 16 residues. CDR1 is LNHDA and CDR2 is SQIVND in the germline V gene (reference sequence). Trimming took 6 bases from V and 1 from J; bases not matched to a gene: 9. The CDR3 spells CASRKAGTGDSYEQYF. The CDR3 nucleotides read TGTGCCAGTAGAAAAGCCGGGACAGGGGATTCCTACGAGCAGTACTTC. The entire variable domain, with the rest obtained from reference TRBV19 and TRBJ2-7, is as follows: DGGITQSPKYLFRKEGQNVTLSCEQNLNHDAMYWYRQDPGQGLRLIYYSQIVNDFQKGDIAEGYSVSREKKESFPLTVTSAQKNPTAFYLCASRKAGTGDSYEQYFGPGTRLTVT.

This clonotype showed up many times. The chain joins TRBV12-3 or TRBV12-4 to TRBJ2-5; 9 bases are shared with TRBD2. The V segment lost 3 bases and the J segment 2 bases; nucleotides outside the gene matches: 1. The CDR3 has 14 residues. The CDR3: CASSFLAGQETQYF. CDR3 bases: TGTGCCAGCAGTTTCCTAGCGGGGCAAGAGACCCAGTACTTC.

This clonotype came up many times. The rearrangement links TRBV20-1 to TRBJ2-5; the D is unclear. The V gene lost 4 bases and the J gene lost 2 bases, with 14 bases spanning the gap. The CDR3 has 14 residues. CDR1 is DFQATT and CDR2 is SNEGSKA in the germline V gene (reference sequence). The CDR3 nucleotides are TGCAGTGCTATTTACCCGACGGTACAAGAGACCCAGTACTTC. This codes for CSAIYPTVQETQYF.

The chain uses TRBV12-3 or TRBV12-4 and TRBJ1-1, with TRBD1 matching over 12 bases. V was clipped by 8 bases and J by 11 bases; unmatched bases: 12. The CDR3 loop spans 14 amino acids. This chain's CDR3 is CASSTGTGGLSAFF. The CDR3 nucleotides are TGTGCCAGCTCAACAGGGACAGGGGGCTTGTCGGCTTTCTTT.

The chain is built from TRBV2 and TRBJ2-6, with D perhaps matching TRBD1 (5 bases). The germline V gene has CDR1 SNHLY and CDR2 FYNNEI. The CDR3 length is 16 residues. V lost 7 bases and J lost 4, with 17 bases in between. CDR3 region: CASNPFQGAGANVLTF. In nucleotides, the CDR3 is TGTGCCAGCAACCCTTTTCAGGGTGCCGGGGCCAACGTCCTGACTTTC.

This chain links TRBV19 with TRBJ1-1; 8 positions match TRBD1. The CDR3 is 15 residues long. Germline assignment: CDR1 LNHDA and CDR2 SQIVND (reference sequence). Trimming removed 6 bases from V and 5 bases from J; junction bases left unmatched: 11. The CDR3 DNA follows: TGTGCCAGTAGACATACAGGGGGTATAGAGACTGAAGCTTTCTTT. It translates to CASRHTGGIETEAFF. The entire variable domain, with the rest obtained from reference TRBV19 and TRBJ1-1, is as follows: DGGITQSPKYLFRKEGQNVTLSCEQNLNHDAMYWYRQDPGQGLRLIYYSQIVNDFQKGDIAEGYSVSREKKESFPLTVTSAQKNPTAFYLCASRHTGGIETEAFFGQGTRLTVV.

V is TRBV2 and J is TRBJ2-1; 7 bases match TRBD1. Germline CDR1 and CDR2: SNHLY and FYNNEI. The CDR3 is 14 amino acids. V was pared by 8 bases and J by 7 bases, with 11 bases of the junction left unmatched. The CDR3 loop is CASLDRETFNEQFF. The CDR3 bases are TGTGCCAGCTTAGACAGGGAAACATTTAATGAGCAGTTCTTC.

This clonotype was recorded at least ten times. The CDR3 DNA is TGTGCCAGCAGTTACGTTGATAGCAATCAGCCCCAGCATTTT. Encoded protein: CASSYVDSNQPQHF. The chain carries TRBV6-5 and TRBJ1-5; D is unclear. The germline gives CDR1 MNHEY, CDR2 SVGAGI. CDR3 length equals 14 residues. V lost 2 bases and J 0 bases, leaving 5 bases between the germline ends.

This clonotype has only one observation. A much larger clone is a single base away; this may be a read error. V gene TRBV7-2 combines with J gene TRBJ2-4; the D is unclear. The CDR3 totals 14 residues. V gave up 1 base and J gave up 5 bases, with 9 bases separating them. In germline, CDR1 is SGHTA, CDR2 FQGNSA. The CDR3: CASSLEVDQNIQYF. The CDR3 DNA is TGTGCCAGCAGCTTAGAAGTCGACCAAAACATTCAGTACTTC. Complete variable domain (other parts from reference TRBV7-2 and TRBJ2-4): GAGVSQSPSNKVTEKGKDVELRCDPISGHTALYWYRQSLGQGLEFLIYFQGNSAPDKSGLPSDRFSAERTGGSVSTLTIQRTQQEDSAVYLCASSLEVDQNIQYFGAGTRLSVL.

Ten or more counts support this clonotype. The CDR3 region has the DNA TGTGCCAGCAGTCTGTCCGGGACACAAGCTTTCTTT. It encodes CASSLSGTQAFF. J is TRBJ1-1 and V is TRBV27; tentative D call: TRBD1 (6 bases). V dropped 5 bases and J dropped 9 bases, with 13 bases sitting between them. The CDR3 is made up of 12 amino acids. The germline V gene has CDR1 MNHEY and CDR2 SMNVEV (reference sequence).

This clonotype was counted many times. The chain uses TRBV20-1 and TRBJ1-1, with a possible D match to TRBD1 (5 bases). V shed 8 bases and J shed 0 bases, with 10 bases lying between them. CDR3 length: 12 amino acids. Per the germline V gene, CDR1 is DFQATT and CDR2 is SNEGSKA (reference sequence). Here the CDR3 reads CSRQNLNTEAFF. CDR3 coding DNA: TGCAGTCGACAGAACTTGAACACTGAAGCTTTCTTT.

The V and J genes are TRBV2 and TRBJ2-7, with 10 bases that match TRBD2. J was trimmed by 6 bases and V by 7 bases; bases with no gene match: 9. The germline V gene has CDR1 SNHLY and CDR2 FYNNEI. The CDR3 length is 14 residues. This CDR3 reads CASTSGSFRVEQYF. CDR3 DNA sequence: TGTGCCAGCACTAGCGGGAGCTTCAGGGTCGAGCAGTACTTC.

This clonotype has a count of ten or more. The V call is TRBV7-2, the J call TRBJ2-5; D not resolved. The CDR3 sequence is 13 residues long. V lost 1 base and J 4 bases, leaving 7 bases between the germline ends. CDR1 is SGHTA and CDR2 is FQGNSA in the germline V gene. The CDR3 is CASSLEVAETQYF. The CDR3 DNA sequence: TGTGCCAGCAGCTTAGAAGTGGCAGAGACCCAGTACTTC.

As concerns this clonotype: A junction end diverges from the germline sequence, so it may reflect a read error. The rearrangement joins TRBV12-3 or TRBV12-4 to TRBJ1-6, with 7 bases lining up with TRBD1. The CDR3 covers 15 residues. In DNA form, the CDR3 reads TGTGCCAGCAGTCTAGGACAGGCCTATAATCCACCCCTCCACTTT. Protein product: CASSLGQAYNPPLHF.

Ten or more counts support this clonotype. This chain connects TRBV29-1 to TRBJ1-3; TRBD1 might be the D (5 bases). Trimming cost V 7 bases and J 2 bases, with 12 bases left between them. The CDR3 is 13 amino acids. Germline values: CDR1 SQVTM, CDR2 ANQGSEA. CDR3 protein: CSATWGAGNTIYF. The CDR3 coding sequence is TGCAGCGCTACGTGGGGGGCTGGAAACACCATATATTTT.

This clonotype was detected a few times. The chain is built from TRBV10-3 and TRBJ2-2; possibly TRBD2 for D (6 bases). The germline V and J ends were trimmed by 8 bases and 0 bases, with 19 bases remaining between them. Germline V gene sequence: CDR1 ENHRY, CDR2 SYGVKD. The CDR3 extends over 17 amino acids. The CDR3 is CAISPNSGYTNTGELFF. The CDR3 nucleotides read TGTGCCATCTCCCCCAATAGCGGATATACGAACACCGGGGAGCTGTTTTTT.